The T cell receptor (beta chain) under discussion was sequenced for a study of Graves' ophthalmopathy and Graves' hyperthyroidism (dated by TCRdb to 2017 to 2018). As for the study more broadly: Peripheral blood was collected at initial diagnosis, before any treatment. To tell Graves' ophthalmopathy apart from Graves' hyperthyroidism, and to predict which patients would progress to ophthalmopathy, the study relied on TCR beta repertoire signatures. In total, some 130 blood samples were TCR-sequenced: some 43 ophthalmopathy, some 80 hyperthyroidism and about 17 hyperthyroidism-to-ophthalmopathy patients. To explore V-J signatures that separate ophthalmopathy from hyperthyroidism, a discovery set of about 96 patients was enrolled, consisting of about 43 with ophthalmopathy and about 60 with stable hyperthyroidism. For independent validation, a separate cohort was made up of approximately 18 hyperthyroidism patients plus 17 patients who later progressed from hyperthyroidism to ophthalmopathy. In over 5 hyperthyroidism patients, the T-cell repertoire of thyroid tissue was compared with the T-cell repertoire of blood. Following sampling, methimazole starting at 30 mg daily was administered to hyperthyroidism patients, and high-dose intravenous methylprednisolone was administered to ophthalmopathy patients.

For repertoire sequencing, TCR beta CDR3 regions were amplified from RNA transcripts. HTBI primers and the Qiagen OneStep RT-PCR kit were used in a first-round RT-PCR, which was followed by a second-round multiplex PCR, size selection and purification. Libraries were sequenced paired-end with 100 bp reads on an Illumina HiSeq2000. The published analysis was carried out like this. SOAPnuke was used to process the reads, throwing out any read that had adapters, had uncalled bases, had a mean Phred below 15, or lacked an exact constant-primer or identifier match. High-quality paired reads were merged with COPE v1.2.5. Unique nucleotide sequences were defined as clonotypes and aligned to IMGT TRB V, D and J references using MiTCR v1.1. The analysis was limited to V-J combinations with a frequency above 0.0001, which together covered about 99% of the repertoires. For each V-J combination, a TCR clonal expansion and chaos score was defined as F50 clonal expansion divided by the chaos observed in the TCRdist matrix. Welch's t-statistics and random forest were used to reduce the features to some 13 V-J combinations, which were then used as input to a naive Bayes classifier. Thyroid-blood repertoire similarity was quantified with the Morisita-Horn index. In-frame beta chains were kept once TCRdb had trimmed the public reads at Q25 with fastp and called clones with MiXCR. Each entry merges the rows of one CDR3 protein and shows their most common DNA and genes. None of the V and J calls come from the authors' own analysis; TCRdb made them. This sample gives 650,000 to 800,000 distinct CDR3 sequences in total; about two fifths of them show up just once. The ten largest make up more than 2.5% of the sample.

The CDR3 has 12 amino acids, counting the end cysteine and phenylalanine. Here the CDR3 DNA is all that survives: 36 bases in frame from base 1. The germline V gene encodes CDR1 SQVTM and CDR2 ANQGSEA. Study-wide conclusions, independent of this receptor: The 13-signature model separated ophthalmopathy from stable hyperthyroidism with approximately 90% sensitivity and about 81% specificity in cross-validation, and 80%/75% in the test set. Most of the expanded thyroid clonotypes with a frequency above 0.001 were also detected in blood, and it was suggested that the thyroid immune response may be reflected by blood repertoires. In validation, the model predicted ophthalmopathy progression with 55% to 71% sensitivity and roughly 72% specificity; 12 predicted patients were CT-confirmed with GO in a median of approximately 6.2 months. No statistical method was used to predetermine the sample size, and group allocation was not hidden from the investigators.

As for this clonotype: The clone's antigen remains unknown. No base-level quality is on record; no much larger clone is a single base apart.

Ophthalmopathy patients had moderately to severely active disease, Clinical Activity Score of at least 3, NOSPECS grade of at least 4, and disease duration under 3 months. Anyone with other autoimmune diseases, uncontrolled infections, pregnancy or lactation was excluded from the study. Diagnosis was based on clinical symptoms, serum thyroxine, TRAb, thyroid ultrasound and orbital computed tomography. PBMCs were isolated from more than 9 ml of fresh peripheral blood by Ficoll-Paque density gradient centrifugation. Total RNA was extracted using Trizol reagent, and RNA quality was checked on an Agilent 2100 Bioanalyzer.

The chain employs TRBV29-1 and TRBJ2-7, and 9 junctional nucleotides match TRBD1. The TCR originated in an adult man with Graves' ophthalmopathy. The specimen sequenced was peripheral blood. The CDR3 here reads CSYSDRGYEQYF. The sequenced DNA: TGCAGTTACTCGGACAGGGGCTACGAGCAGTACTTC.